A single sample is the source of the 10 T cell receptor beta chains below, sequenced in a study of blood T cell repertoires in COVID-19. This table comes from immunoSEQ multiplex PCR, and its TCRdb copy is limited to in-frame clones, with some not included. Among about 98,000 clones, 82% were seen once, and the ten largest hold approximately 10%. Sequenced input: peripheral blood. Receptor source: a man in his 70s with active or convalescent COVID-19.

In this sample, this clone turned up a few times. V usage is TRBV3-1 (or the pseudogene TRBV3-2) and J usage is TRBJ2-3; 9 nucleotides align to TRBD2. The CDR3 has 17 residues. The germline V gene has CDR1 LGHDT and CDR2 YNNKEL (reference sequence). After removal of 5 bases from V and 0 bases from J, the junction contained 9 bases not matched to a gene. The CDR3 region is CASSNLPGLASTDTQYF. The CDR3 nucleotides are TGTGCCAGCAGCAACTTACCGGGACTAGCTAGCACAGATACGCAGTATTTT.

The V gene is TRBV6-5, the J gene TRBJ2-1, with D possibly matching TRBD2 (6 bases). The germline CDR1 and CDR2 sequences are MNHEY and SVGAGI. The V gene lost 7 bases and the J gene lost 4 bases, with 14 bases spanning the gap. This CDR3 has 14 amino acids. CDR3 bases: TGTGCCAGCATTTCGGGGAGCGGGTACAATGAGCAGTTCTTC. Amino acid sequence: CASISGSGYNEQFF.

This clone was seen only a few times. The gene calls are TRBV5-4 and TRBJ1-2; TRBD1 agrees at 9 bases. Germline values: CDR1 SGHNT, CDR2 YYREEE (reference sequence). The CDR3 consists of 14 residues. With V trimmed by 5 bases and J by 4 bases, 6 bases remained unmatched. CDR3 DNA sequence: TGTGCCAGCAGTGTCGACAGGGGGACCTATGGCTACACCTTC. This gives the protein CASSVDRGTYGYTF.

This chain joins TRBV7-2 and TRBJ1-3; tentative D call: TRBD1 (5 bases). CDR1 and CDR2 (germline): SGHTA, FQGNSA. There are 14 residues in the CDR3. The ends were cut back, 2 bases at V and 8 bases at J, with 13 bases in the middle. The CDR3 is CASSLSGGAHTIYF. CDR3 sequence (DNA): TGTGCCAGCAGCTTATCGGGGGGTGCGCACACCATATATTTT.

The chain employs TRBV5-1 and TRBJ1-5, with D unclear. The CDR3 is 15 amino acids. V was pared by 0 bases and J by 8 bases, with 15 bases between. CDR1 and CDR2 from the germline V gene are SGHRS and YFSETQ. CDR3 nucleotide sequence: TGCGCCAGCAGCTTGGAGGCTGGCAGCGGGAAGCCCCAGCATTTT. Its protein product is CASSLEAGSGKPQHF.

This clone was counted once. This sequence joins TRBV20-1 and TRBJ2-1, with D hard to call. Germline CDR1 DFQATT, CDR2 SNEGSKA (reference sequence). V was trimmed by 3 bases and J by 9 bases, leaving 9 bases between them. The CDR3 spans 11 residues. The CDR3 DNA is TGCAGTGCTAGTCGTGAGCCTGAGCAGTTCTTC. Amino acid sequence: CSASREPEQFF.

The chain recombines TRBV6-5 with TRBJ2-1, with a weak D call TRBD2 (6 bases). The CDR3 has 16 residues. CDR1 and CDR2 from the germline V gene are MNHEY and SVGAGI. Between the trimmed V and J ends, which lost 1 base and 5 bases, there was a span of 15 bases. The CDR3 nucleotides read TGTGCCAGCAGTTACTTGGCTGGCGGAGGGAACAATGAGCAGTTCTTC. Translating gives CASSYLAGGGNNEQFF.

The rearrangement links TRBV6-6 to TRBJ2-7; 7 bases line up with TRBD1. Trimming at V came to 7 bases and at J to 3 bases, leaving 9 bases not matched to a gene. Per the germline V gene, CDR1 is MNHNY and CDR2 is SVGAGI (reference sequence). The CDR3 extends over 14 amino acids. The CDR3 DNA reads TGTGCCAGCAAGCCTAGGGACAGCCTCTACGAGCAGTACTTC. Translation gives CASKPRDSLYEQYF.

V and J are TRBV19 and TRBJ2-3, with 9 nucleotides matching TRBD2. The J segment lost 4 bases and the V segment lost 3 bases, leaving 5 bases of the junction unmatched. The CDR3 is made up of 15 amino acids. Looked up from germline, CDR1 is LNHDA and CDR2 is SQIVND (reference sequence). Written as DNA, the CDR3 is TGTGCCAGTAGTATTTGGGCGGGGGGGCCAGATACGCAGTATTTT. Translated: CASSIWAGGPDTQYF.

The chain recombines TRBV6-6 with TRBJ1-5; 12 positions match TRBD1. The germline V gene encodes CDR1 MNHNY and CDR2 SVGAGI (reference sequence). V dropped 8 bases and J dropped 2; count of bases not matched to a gene: 16. CDR3 length: 19 residues. CDR3 protein: CASGPGQGARVMGNQPQHF. DNA of the CDR3: TGTGCCAGCGGTCCGGGACAGGGGGCGCGGGTGATGGGCAATCAGCCCCAGCATTTT.